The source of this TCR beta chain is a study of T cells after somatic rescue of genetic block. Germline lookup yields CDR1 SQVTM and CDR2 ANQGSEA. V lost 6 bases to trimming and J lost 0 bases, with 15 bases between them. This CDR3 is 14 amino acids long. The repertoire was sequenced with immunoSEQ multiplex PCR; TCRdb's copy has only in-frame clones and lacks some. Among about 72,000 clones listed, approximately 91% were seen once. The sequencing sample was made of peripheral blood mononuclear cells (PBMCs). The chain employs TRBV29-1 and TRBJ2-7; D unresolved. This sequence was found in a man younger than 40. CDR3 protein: CSVTRVSSSYEQYF. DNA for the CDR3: TGCAGCGTGACCCGGGTTTCTTCCTCCTACGAGCAGTACTTC.